What follows is one T cell receptor beta chain and its context. The antigen it recognizes is unknown. No clone much larger than this one lies a single base away; base qualities are absent. The entry originates in a study of regulatory T cells in long-lasting Graves disease (dated by TCRdb to about 2021). Broadly, across the study: Persistent Graves' disease was defined as antithyroid drug treatment for over 5 years with persistently positive TSH receptor autoantibodies. Persistent Graves' disease patients in the clinical cohort had taken antithyroid drugs for approximately 10 years on average. The study was registered as a clinical trial and conducted in China. TCR sequencing covered around 13 persistent and roughly 20 newly diagnosed Graves' disease patients, 33 samples in total. Patients with persistent Graves' disease were compared with patients with newly diagnosed Graves' disease using TCR sequencing and RNA sequencing of peripheral blood. Overall study outcomes, separate from this receptor: Lower TCR Shannon entropy and fewer highly expanded clones were observed in persistent Graves' disease patients than in newly diagnosed patients, which suggested clonal expansion. TRBV28, TRBJ1-2 and TRBJ2-5 were preferentially used in persistent disease, while TRBV20-1 and TRBJ2-1 were favored in newly diagnosed disease. Only the TCR beta chain was sequenced and analyzed. Patients with persistent disease shared more public clonotypes (about 2,700) than newly diagnosed patients did (around 930). Because the primary lesion, thyroid tissue, could not be accessed, the study looked at peripheral blood alone. The authors acknowledged the small sample size as a limitation that may reduce accuracy.

Library preparation was by multiplex PCR. The run used an Illumina HiSeq 4000. To build TCR beta libraries, CDR3 regions were amplified by Arm-PCR using iRepertoire HTBI primers. Gel purification was performed on PCR products prior to sequencing. In the paper's pipeline: Gene usage analysis of CDR3 amino acid clonotypes used the roughly 60 TRBV and 12 to 15 TRBJ segments found across samples. COPE and FqMerger were used to merge filtered high-quality paired reads into contigs. Contigs were aligned with BLAST to IMGT TRBV, TRBD and TRBJ reference genes, and CDR3 was defined per IMGT. Any clonotype with a frequency above 0.1% was classified as a highly expanded clone. Shannon entropy served as the measure of repertoire diversity, while the Gini coefficient captured V-J evenness. A clonotype was considered public if more than one individual shared it. TCRdb passed the public sequencing reads through fastp at Q25 and MiXCR, retaining productive beta sequences. Under each unique CDR3 protein, matching rows form one entry showing the most common genes and DNA. TCRdb's processing, not the authors', yielded these V and J calls. For this sample there are approximately 470,000 distinct CDR3 sequences; about a fifth appear just once. Of the sample, about 8.3% falls within the top ten clones.

The time point tag for this specimen amounts to: persistent/refractory GD, antithyroid drugs over 5 years with positive TRAb. For both TCR sequencing and RNA sequencing, RNA was extracted from PBMCs using TRIzol. The diagnosis of Graves' disease was made according to American Thyroid Association guidelines. Patients were recruited from an endocrinology department in Xi'an, China. From each patient, roughly 9 milliliters of peripheral blood was collected into an EDTA anticoagulant tube. Ficoll Paque Plus density gradient separation was used to isolate PBMCs, and no additional T cell sorting was done. An Agilent 2100 Bioanalyzer and agarose gel were used to check RNA quality, and a NanoDrop 2000 was used to measure RNA concentration. Taken from cysteine to phenylalanine, the CDR3 has 14 residues. Only the CDR3 region is kept as DNA, spanning 42 bases read in frame from base 1. As encoded in the germline V gene, CDR1 is MNHNS while CDR2 is SASEGT. Trimming removed 6 bases from V and 6 bases from J, leaving 12 bases between the germline ends.

The origin of this receptor is a female donor with Graves disease. The sequencing here drew on peripheral blood mononuclear cells (PBMCs), taken when the disease was refractory, from a patient treated with antithyroid drugs. The chain was built from TRBV6-1 and TRBJ1-6; tentative D gene TRBD1, with 6 bases matching. The CDR3 is CASSRDIGNSPLHF. The nucleotide sequence reads as follows: TGTGCCAGCAGCCGGGACATCGGTAATTCACCCCTCCACTTT.